A single sample is the source of the 7 T cell receptor beta chains below, sequenced in a study of cytomegalovirus exposure and HLA in healthy donors. PCR amplification relied on 60 Vbeta primers (plus 13 Jbeta primers). Some clones are missing from TCRdb's copy, which holds only in-frame ones; the method was immunoSEQ multiplex PCR. Of about 190,000 clones listed, roughly 74% are singletons. Input material: PBMCs. Receptor source: a woman between 25 and 40 years old in good health and CMV-seropositive.

The rearrangement joins TRBV5-5 to TRBJ1-1; D unclear. Per the germline V gene, CDR1 is SGHKS and CDR2 is YYEKEE (reference sequence). The V end was cut by 1 base, the J end by 3 bases, with 16 bases between. This CDR3 has 16 residues. The CDR3 DNA reads TGTGCCAGCAGCTTGCTCCTTTCATTTTCAGACACTGAAGCTTTCTTT. This sequence encodes CASSLLLSFSDTEAFF.

The rearrangement joins TRBV29-1 to TRBJ2-7; 7 bases agree with TRBD2. This CDR3 region has 14 residues. CDR1 and CDR2 from the germline V gene are SQVTM and ANQGSEA. The trim removed 5 bases at V and 3 bases at J, leaving 10 bases unmatched. CDR3 nucleotide sequence: TGCAGCGTTAAGGGAGGGAGACGGGGCTACGAGCAGTACTTC. Its translation: CSVKGGRRGYEQYF.

The rearrangement uses TRBV4-1 and TRBJ2-1; D may be TRBD2 (6 bases). Germline V gene sequence: CDR1 MGHRA, CDR2 YSYEKL. V gave up 1 base and J gave up 0 bases, with 22 bases separating them. The CDR3 loop spans 20 amino acids. CDR3 protein: CASSQVMGLIYPSSYNEQFF. The CDR3, as DNA: TGCGCCAGCAGCCAAGTAATGGGACTCATCTACCCAAGCTCCTACAATGAGCAGTTCTTC.

This sequence joins TRBV27 and TRBJ2-7, with TRBD1 as a possible D gene (6 bases). CDR3 length equals 16 residues. The V end was cut by 5 bases, the J end by 0 bases, with 17 bases between. Looked up from germline, CDR1 is MNHEY and CDR2 is SMNVEV (reference sequence). The CDR3 nucleotides read TGTGCCAGCAGTCCCTCTTCCGGGACACGCTCCTACGAGCAGTACTTC. This gives the protein CASSPSSGTRSYEQYF.

The chain employs TRBV10-1 and TRBJ2-1; 10 bases fit TRBD2. There are 16 residues in the CDR3. Germline V gene data show CDR1 as WNHNN and CDR2 as SYGVQD (reference sequence). V was pared by 4 bases and J by 7 bases, with 10 bases of the junction left unmatched. DNA for the CDR3: TGCGCCAGCAGTGCGTCTAGCGGGAGAGGGGGGAATGAGCAGTTCTTC. Its translation is CASSASSGRGGNEQFF.

This chain connects TRBV2 to TRBJ2-5; TRBD1 agrees at 7 bases. The CDR3 is 14 residues long. Germline CDR1 and CDR2: SNHLY and FYNNEI. V shed 7 bases and J 7 bases; nucleotides not matched to a gene: 12. The CDR3 DNA reads as TGTGCCAGCAATACGGGGACAGCTCCGGGGACCCAGTACTTC. Its translation is CASNTGTAPGTQYF.

This chain links TRBV9 with TRBJ2-5; 8 bases fit TRBD2. Germline V gene lookup returns CDR1 SGDLS and CDR2 YYNGEE. After removal of 0 bases from V and 7 bases from J, the junction contained 14 bases not matched to a gene. The CDR3 consists of 17 residues. The CDR3 protein is CASSVAVSGDGRGTQYF. DNA for the CDR3: TGTGCCAGCAGCGTAGCCGTTAGCGGGGACGGCCGGGGGACCCAGTACTTC.